This TCR beta chain was sequenced during a study of CD8 T cells in Susac syndrome. There are a few counts of this clonotype. FACS was used to enrich TEMRA cells, whereas the CD8+ and CD4+ T cells were obtained by negative isolation. Germline V CDR1 and CDR2: LGHNA, YSLEER. With 0 bases clipped from V and 1 base from J, the junction kept 1 base outside the gene matches. The CDR3 runs to 16 residues. RNA amounts of roughly 0.5 to 1 ug underwent reverse transcription with random hexamers. Coverage of TCR beta CDR3 amplification by immunoSEQ multiplex PCR extended to 54 Vbeta and 13 Jbeta. Via MiXCR, TCRdb re-called the immunoSEQ multiplex PCR reads, giving one row per CDR3 protein. The sample holds about 130,000 distinct CDR3 sequences; about 93% are singletons and the top ten take about 0.2%.

The TCR sequence derives from a human donor with Susac syndrome. The source material was CD8+ T cells from PBMCs. The J gene is TRBJ2-3, the V gene TRBV4-3, with 10 nucleotides matching TRBD2. The CDR3 nucleotides read TGCGCCAGCAGCCAAGATCTAGCGGGAGGCACAGATACGCAGTATTTT. Its protein product is CASSQDLAGGTDTQYF.